The 30 T cell receptor beta chains below all came from one sample that was sequenced in a study of blood T cells in healthy people across ages. It was with a sample-barcoded 5' primer and a J-beta primer mix that a second PCR of roughly 7 to 12 cycles was run. TCRdb ran MiXCR on the 5' RACE reads and lists one entry per CDR3 protein. The sample has about 1.4 million distinct CDR3 sequences; approximately 63% are singletons. The sequencing input was blood. The receptors here all came from a man between 18 and 29 years old in good health.

The chain employs TRBV12-3 or TRBV12-4 and TRBJ2-4; 9 bases agree with TRBD2. The DNA end is a closer match to TRBJ2-5, so the J assignment may be wrong. The CDR3 runs 17 residues. CDR3 DNA sequence: TGTGCCAGCAGTTCACCCTTTGGTAGCGGGGGACAAGAGACCCAGTACTTC. This encodes CASSSPFGSGGQETQYF.

This clonotype was detected a few times. This sequence joins TRBV27 and TRBJ2-7; 15 bases match TRBD2. Matching the DNA end better, TRBJ2-1 makes the J call doubtful. The CDR3 spans 16 residues. Germline V CDR1 and CDR2: MNHEY, SMNVEV (reference sequence). Here the CDR3 reads CASRGLAGGSSWEQFF. The CDR3 region has the DNA TGTGCCAGCAGGGGACTAGCGGGAGGCTCTAGCTGGGAGCAGTTCTTC.

V is TRBV7-6 and J is TRBJ2-3; D is tentatively TRBD1 or TRBD2 (5 bases each). Germline V CDR1 and CDR2: SGHVS, FNYEAQ. The CDR3 has 15 amino acids. V was clipped by 5 bases and J by 2 bases, with 14 bases between them. CDR3 in amino acids: CASSRAGTLTDTQYF. The CDR3 DNA sequence: TGTGCCAGCAGCCGAGCTGGGACCCTCACAGATACGCAGTATTTT.

This clonotype was counted only a few times. This chain links TRBV29-1 with TRBJ2-1; maybe TRBD2 (7 bases). CDR1 is SQVTM and CDR2 is ANQGSEA in the germline V gene. Trimming cost V 4 bases and J 9 bases, with 16 bases left between them. CDR3 length: 13 amino acids. Here the CDR3 reads CSVVQGTTAEQFF. In DNA, the CDR3 is TGCAGCGTTGTCCAGGGGACTACCGCTGAGCAGTTCTTC.

This clonotype was counted between two and nine times. The J gene is TRBJ2-5, the V gene TRBV7-9, with 7 bases that match TRBD1. Germline V lookup: CDR1 SEHNR, CDR2 FQNEAQ (reference sequence). The CDR3 has 13 amino acids. Germline trimming cut 6 bases from V and 3 bases from J; bases unmatched to any gene: 4. CDR3 protein: CASRYDREETQYF. In DNA, the CDR3 is TGTGCCAGCAGATACGACAGGGAAGAGACCCAGTACTTC. Together with reference TRBV7-9 and TRBJ2-5, the CDR3 gives the full variable domain: DTGVSQNPRHKITKRGQNVTFRCDPISEHNRLYWYRQTLGQGPEFLTYFQNEAQLEKSRLLSDRFSAERPKGSFSTLEIQRTEQGDSAMYLCASRYDREETQYFGPGTRLLVL.

This clonotype occurred a few times. The chain uses TRBV6-5 and TRBJ1-1; TRBD1 is a possible D gene (5 bases). The CDR3 runs 15 residues. V dropped 4 bases and J dropped 1 base, with 13 bases sitting between them. Germline V gene sequence: CDR1 MNHEY, CDR2 SVGAGI. CDR3 in amino acids: CASSLTVYGNTEAFF. The CDR3 DNA reads as TGTGCCAGCAGTTTGACAGTTTATGGGAACACTGAAGCTTTCTTT.

Only one count was recorded for this clonotype. The chain links TRBV11-2 to TRBJ2-2; the match to TRBD2 covers 11 bases. Germline loops: CDR1 SGHAT, CDR2 FQNNGV. The length of the CDR3 is 15 residues. V gave up 6 bases and J gave up 6 bases; unmatched junction bases: 6. The CDR3: CASRLAGVVAGELFF. CDR3 in DNA: TGTGCCAGCAGACTAGCGGGGGTAGTAGCCGGGGAGCTGTTTTTT.

The chain employs TRBV25-1 and TRBJ1-2, with 7 bases identical to TRBD1. The CDR3 loop spans 14 amino acids. Germline V gene lookup returns CDR1 MGHDK and CDR2 SYGVNS. The junction had 14 bases not matched to a gene; V was cut back by 10 bases and J by 6 bases. CDR3: CATYKGTVENGYTF. The CDR3 DNA reads TGTGCCACCTACAAAGGGACAGTCGAGAATGGCTACACCTTC.

The chain links TRBV4-1 to TRBJ2-3; D is ambiguous. The CDR3 loop spans 15 amino acids. CDR1 is MGHRA and CDR2 is YSYEKL in the germline V gene. The V end lost 6 bases, the J end lost 4 bases, and 17 bases lay between the germline ends. CDR3: CASRVSSMLSDTQYF. The CDR3 DNA reads as TGCGCCAGCAGGGTTAGTTCGATGCTTTCAGATACGCAGTATTTT.

This clonotype has a single count. This chain connects TRBV5-1 to TRBJ2-5; D possibly matches TRBD1 or TRBD2 (5 bases each). V was pared by 4 bases and J by 0 bases, with 10 bases between. Per the germline V gene, CDR1 is SGHRS and CDR2 is YFSETQ. The CDR3 has 14 residues. CDR3 loop: CASSPEGYQETQYF. CDR3 in DNA: TGCGCCAGCAGCCCTGAGGGGTACCAAGAGACCCAGTACTTC. The complete variable domain, with remaining parts taken from reference TRBV5-1 and TRBJ2-5, reads KAGVTQTPRYLIKTRGQQVTLSCSPISGHRSVSWYQQTPGQGLQFLFEYFSETQRNKGNFPGRFSGRQFSNSRSEMNVSTLELGDSALYLCASSPEGYQETQYFGPGTRLLVL.

Details on this clonotype: One end of the junction varies from germline; a read error may be responsible. This sequence joins TRBV7-8 and TRBJ2-2, with D tentatively TRBD2 (5 bases). The CDR3 consists of 10 residues. CDR1 SGHVS and CDR2 FQNEAQ come from the germline V gene. The CDR3 loop reads CASSPGELLF. CDR3 nucleotide sequence: TGTGCCAGCTCTCCTGGGGAGCTGCTTTTT.

This chain links TRBV15 with TRBJ1-6; D is unclear. Between the trimmed V and J ends, which lost 0 bases and 0 bases, there was a span of 12 bases. The CDR3 extends over 18 amino acids. The germline V gene encodes CDR1 LNHNV and CDR2 YYDKDF (reference sequence). The CDR3 spells CATSRDVFGSSYNSPLHF. The CDR3 nucleotides read TGTGCCACCAGCAGAGATGTTTTTGGGAGCTCCTATAATTCACCCCTCCACTTT.

This CDR3 is CASSEQGPAKNIQYF. As DNA, the CDR3 is TGCGCCAGCAGCGAACAGGGTCCTGCCAAAAACATTCAGTACTTC. The V call is TRBV5-1, the J call TRBJ2-4; perhaps TRBD1 as D (6 bases). V was cut by 4 bases and J by 1 base, with 12 bases left in between. The length of the CDR3 is 15 residues. Germline CDR1 is SGHRS and CDR2 is YFSETQ. The full variable domain, completed using reference TRBV5-1 and TRBJ2-4, is KAGVTQTPRYLIKTRGQQVTLSCSPISGHRSVSWYQQTPGQGLQFLFEYFSETQRNKGNFPGRFSGRQFSNSRSEMNVSTLELGDSALYLCASSEQGPAKNIQYFGAGTRLSVL.

The rearrangement links TRBV20-1 to TRBJ2-2, with D tentatively TRBD1 (5 bases). This CDR3 comprises 14 residues. Trimming took 1 base from V and 5 from J, leaving 11 bases between them. Germline loops: CDR1 DFQATT, CDR2 SNEGSKA (reference sequence). For the CDR3, the DNA is TGCAGTGCTAGAGTTCGACAGATTACCGGGGAGCTGTTTTTT. Protein product: CSARVRQITGELFF.

This clonotype occurred a few times. The chain combines TRBV7-2 with TRBJ1-1; D is uncertain. The germline V and J ends were trimmed by 1 base and 0 bases, with 9 bases remaining between them. The CDR3 contains 15 residues. CDR1 and CDR2 (germline): SGHTA, FQGNSA. CDR3 bases: TGTGCCAGCAGCTTAGTTGGGGAGATGAACACTGAAGCTTTCTTT. Protein sequence: CASSLVGEMNTEAFF.

The chain uses TRBV28 and TRBJ2-7, with no clear D. The V and J ends lost 5 bases and 7 bases respectively, with 12 bases between them. Germline values: CDR1 MDHEN, CDR2 SYDVKM. The CDR3 length is 12 residues. CDR3 nucleotide sequence: TGTGCCAGCAGTATAGTCAGGCGAGAGCAGTACTTC. It codes for CASSIVRREQYF.

J is TRBJ1-5 and V is TRBV2, with D uncertain. V lost 7 bases, J lost 2 bases, and 18 bases lay in between. Germline V CDR1 and CDR2: SNHLY, FYNNEI. The CDR3 runs to 16 residues. The CDR3 DNA reads TGTGCCAGCAATCGACGGAAGGAGGGCGGCAATCAGCCCCAGCATTTT. This encodes CASNRRKEGGNQPQHF.

The gene calls are TRBV5-8 and TRBJ1-2, with 7 bases aligning to TRBD1. Trimming took 8 bases from V and 4 from J; bases not matched to a gene: 8. The CDR3 runs 13 residues. The V gene's germline CDR1 is SGHTS and CDR2 YDEGEE. The CDR3 here is CARTSTGSYGYTF. Written as DNA, the CDR3 is TGTGCCAGGACCTCGACAGGGTCCTATGGCTACACCTTC.

This clonotype has a handful of counts. The chain couples TRBV12-3 or TRBV12-4 to TRBJ2-4; weak D call: TRBD1 (5 bases). V lost 3 bases and J 6 bases, leaving 9 bases between the germline ends. CDR3 length: 13 residues. The CDR3 here is CASSFQGINIQYF. DNA for the CDR3: TGTGCCAGCAGTTTTCAGGGAATAAACATTCAGTACTTC.

The J gene is TRBJ1-5, the V gene TRBV20-1; 8 bases map to TRBD1. CDR3 size: 12 residues. With V trimmed by 7 bases and J by 7 bases, 6 bases remained unmatched. CDR1 and CDR2 (germline): DFQATT, SNEGSKA (reference sequence). CDR3 sequence reads: CSVSTGAQPQHF. The CDR3 nucleotides read TGCAGTGTTTCGACAGGGGCCCAGCCCCAGCATTTT.

The rearrangement uses TRBV12-3 or TRBV12-4 and TRBJ2-1, with TRBD2 identical over 9 bases. The CDR3 has 12 amino acids. J was trimmed by 11 bases and V by 5 bases; bases with no gene match: 4. The CDR3 DNA reads as TGTGCCAGCAGTAACGCGGGGGGGAAGCAGTTCTTC. Protein sequence: CASSNAGGKQFF.

The chain uses TRBV20-1 and TRBJ1-1; 8 bases agree with TRBD1. V gave up 5 bases and J gave up 1 base; unmatched junction bases: 3. CDR1 and CDR2 from the germline V gene are DFQATT and SNEGSKA (reference sequence). CDR3 length equals 13 residues. The CDR3 nucleotides are TGCAGTGCTCAAGGACAGGGGAACACTGAAGCTTTCTTT. It translates to CSAQGQGNTEAFF.

The J gene is TRBJ2-3, the V gene TRBV20-1, with a tentative D call TRBD2 (5 bases). V lost 6 bases to trimming and J lost 2 bases, with 18 bases between them. Germline V gene lookup returns CDR1 DFQATT and CDR2 SNEGSKA (reference sequence). CDR3 length: 15 amino acids. The CDR3 sequence: CSATTGSPTTDTQYF. The CDR3 DNA is TGCAGTGCAACAACGGGGTCCCCGACCACAGATACGCAGTATTTT.

V gene TRBV20-1 combines with J gene TRBJ2-7, with D perhaps matching TRBD1 (6 bases). V lost 1 base and J 3 bases, leaving 25 bases between the germline ends. The CDR3 runs to 18 residues. Germline V CDR1 and CDR2: DFQATT, SNEGSKA (reference sequence). The CDR3 sequence is CSARGILEERGSSYEQYF. DNA for the CDR3: TGCAGTGCTAGAGGGATCCTAGAAGAGAGGGGGAGTAGCTACGAGCAGTACTTC.

The chain links TRBV29-1 to TRBJ2-1; 7 bases fit TRBD1. The V and J ends lost 6 bases and 10 bases, in that order; junction bases with no gene match: 12. Per germline, CDR1 SQVTM and CDR2 ANQGSEA. This CDR3 is 13 amino acids long. The CDR3 nucleotides read TGCAGCGTCCCCGGGACAGATACCTACGAGCAGTTCTTC. It is translated as CSVPGTDTYEQFF.

The chain couples TRBV5-1 to TRBJ2-7, with TRBD2 matching 8 bases. V shed 4 bases, J shed 1 base, and the junction held 4 bases outside the gene matches. The germline V gene has CDR1 SGHRS and CDR2 YFSETQ. The CDR3 extends over 14 amino acids. This CDR3 reads CASSQLAVSYEQYF. DNA for the CDR3: TGCGCCAGCAGCCAACTAGCGGTATCCTACGAGCAGTACTTC.

This clonotype was counted a few times. The chain carries TRBV29-1 and TRBJ1-2, with a weak D call TRBD1 (5 bases). The CDR3 contains 13 residues. Looked up from germline, CDR1 is SQVTM and CDR2 is ANQGSEA. V lost 7 bases to trimming and J lost 8 bases, with 20 bases between them. The CDR3 spells CSASPPGGEGYTF. The CDR3, as DNA: TGCAGCGCTTCCCCTCCGGGAGGGGAAGGCTACACCTTC.

This clonotype was detected a few times. The rearrangement links TRBV12-3 or TRBV12-4 to TRBJ1-2; D is unresolved. The CDR3 length is 12 residues. Trimming took off 6 bases at V and 8 bases at J, with 13 bases between the two ends. The CDR3: CASSSNTQGYTF. For the CDR3, the DNA is TGTGCCAGCAGCTCCAACACACAGGGCTACACCTTC.

This chain uses TRBV5-1 with TRBJ1-1; D unresolved. With 4 bases removed from V and 1 base from J, the gap between germline ends came to 14 bases. Germline CDR1 is SGHRS and CDR2 is YFSETQ. CDR3 length: 15 amino acids. Written as DNA, the CDR3 is TGCGCCAGCAGCCCACTCTCGCGCGGGAACACTGAAGCTTTCTTT. Translated: CASSPLSRGNTEAFF.

The chain links TRBV13 to TRBJ2-4; D uncertain. The DNA end favors TRBJ2-7, so the J call may be wrong. The CDR3 spans 14 residues. CDR1 and CDR2 from the germline V gene are PRHDT and FYEKMQ (reference sequence). The CDR3 reads CASSLRVFAYEQYF. CDR3 sequence (DNA): TGTGCCAGCAGCTTAAGGGTTTTTGCCTACGAGCAGTACTTC.